Shown below are 25 T cell receptor beta chains from a single sample sequenced in a study of early T cells in non-severe SARS-CoV-2 infection. MiXCR, applied by TCRdb to the 5' RACE reads, yields one record per CDR3 protein. The repertoire includes fewer than 40,000 distinct CDR3 sequences, approximately 5.5% of them detected once, and roughly 3.6% sits in the top ten. The sample comprised whole blood. Receptors were obtained from an adult who was a healthcare worker with PCR-confirmed SARS-CoV-2 infection or an uninfected control (not recorded which).

This clonotype came up many times. This chain uses TRBV28 with TRBJ1-1; D gene unclear. The V gene lost 1 base and the J gene lost 0 bases, with 9 bases spanning the gap. Germline V lookup: CDR1 MDHEN, CDR2 SYDVKM. This CDR3 comprises 15 residues. This CDR3 reads CASSLLTSMNTEAFF. CDR3 nucleotides: TGTGCCAGCAGTTTATTAACCAGCATGAACACTGAAGCTTTCTTT.

This clonotype was recorded many times. The chain uses TRBV7-2 and TRBJ2-7; D may correspond to TRBD1 or TRBD2 (5 bases each). The germline V and J ends were trimmed by 6 bases and 3 bases, with 21 bases remaining between them. From germline, CDR1 is SGHTA and CDR2 FQGNSA. This CDR3 is 16 amino acids long. CDR3 loop: CASRRHGARPSYEQYF. The CDR3 DNA reads TGTGCCAGCAGACGCCACGGGGCGAGGCCCAGCTACGAGCAGTACTTC.

Only a few counts were recorded for this clonotype. The chain is built from TRBV7-2 and TRBJ1-1; D uncertain. This CDR3 is built from 13 residues. The ends were cut back, 3 bases at V and 4 bases at J, with 9 bases in the middle. Looked up from germline, CDR1 is SGHTA and CDR2 is FQGNSA. This chain's CDR3 is CASSLGQFTEAFF. Written as DNA, the CDR3 is TGTGCCAGCAGCTTGGGCCAGTTCACTGAAGCTTTCTTT.

This clonotype was found a few times. The chain is built from TRBV5-1 and TRBJ2-7; 9 nucleotides line up with TRBD2. The J segment lost 0 bases and the V segment lost 5 bases, leaving 3 bases of the junction unmatched. Germline CDR1 is SGHRS and CDR2 is YFSETQ. The CDR3 loop spans 14 amino acids. CDR3 sequence: CASRAGGNSYEQYF. Here the CDR3 DNA reads TGCGCCAGCAGAGCGGGAGGAAACTCCTACGAGCAGTACTTC.

The chain has TRBV2 and TRBJ1-1; D unresolved. V was cut by 5 bases and J by 5 bases, with 12 bases left in between. CDR3 length: 13 residues. Germline V gene sequence: CDR1 SNHLY, CDR2 FYNNEI. As DNA, the CDR3 is TGTGCCAGCAGTACCGCTATGAGGACTGAAGCTTTCTTT. It is translated as CASSTAMRTEAFF.

V and J are TRBV7-2 and TRBJ2-1, with 9 bases lining up with TRBD2. CDR1 and CDR2 (germline): SGHTA, FQGNSA. The CDR3 consists of 18 residues. The V segment lost 0 bases and the J segment 3 bases; nucleotides outside the gene matches: 9. Here the CDR3 DNA reads TGTGCCAGCAGCTTAGCGAGACTAGCGGATATGAACTACAATGAGCAGTTCTTC. This encodes CASSLARLADMNYNEQFF.

This clonotype occurred many times. The chain has TRBV29-1 and TRBJ2-3; 12 bases line up with TRBD2. CDR1 and CDR2 (germline): SQVTM, ANQGSEA. The length of the CDR3 is 16 residues. With 6 bases clipped from V and 0 bases from J, the junction kept 7 bases outside the gene matches. CDR3 sequence reads: CSVSSGRADSTDTQYF. Here the CDR3 DNA reads TGCAGCGTATCTAGCGGGAGGGCCGATAGCACAGATACGCAGTATTTT.

This clonotype was counted ten times or more. For the CDR3, the DNA is TGTGCCAGCAGTTTGCAAAACAGGGGAGATGAGCAGTTCTTC. This translates into CASSLQNRGDEQFF. V gene TRBV12-3 or TRBV12-4 combines with J gene TRBJ2-1; TRBD1 matches at 7 bases. V shed 3 bases and J 8 bases; nucleotides not matched to a gene: 7. This CDR3 has 14 residues.

This clonotype came up many times. The J gene is TRBJ1-2, the V gene TRBV28; D is ambiguous. CDR3 length: 13 residues. V was trimmed by 5 bases and J by 6 bases, leaving 13 bases between them. CDR1 is MDHEN and CDR2 is SYDVKM in the germline V gene. For the CDR3, the DNA is TGTGCCAGCAGTGGCCGCACAGTCGATGGCTACACCTTC. This translates into CASSGRTVDGYTF.

This clonotype was picked up many times. This chain connects TRBV5-5 to TRBJ2-7; D is possibly TRBD2 (6 bases). Germline CDR1 SGHKS, CDR2 YYEKEE (reference sequence). The CDR3 covers 15 residues. Trimming removed 2 bases from V and 3 bases from J, with 15 bases in between. In nucleotides, the CDR3 is TGTGCCAGCAGCTTAAAGGGGACTGGGGGCTACGAGCAGTACTTC. It encodes CASSLKGTGGYEQYF.

This clonotype occurred a few times. This chain joins TRBV2 and TRBJ2-3, with 12 nucleotides matching TRBD2. This CDR3 region has 14 residues. V shed 10 bases and J 2 bases; nucleotides not matched to a gene: 4. Germline assignment: CDR1 SNHLY and CDR2 FYNNEI. For the CDR3, the DNA is TGTGCCACCAGGACTAGCGGGATCACAGATACGCAGTATTTT. Its translation is CATRTSGITDTQYF.

This clonotype was observed at least ten times. Here the CDR3 DNA reads TGCAGTGCAGGGACAGACTTCCAAGAGACCCAGTACTTC. This codes for CSAGTDFQETQYF. V usage is TRBV20-1 and J usage is TRBJ2-5; 7 nucleotides agree with TRBD1. Germline V CDR1 and CDR2: DFQATT, SNEGSKA (reference sequence). Trimming took 6 bases from V and 1 from J; bases not matched to a gene: 5. The CDR3 extends over 13 amino acids.

V gene TRBV5-4 combines with J gene TRBJ2-1; perhaps TRBD2 as D (5 bases). V was trimmed by 0 bases and J by 5 bases, leaving 12 bases between them. Germline V gives CDR1 SGHNT, CDR2 YYREEE (reference sequence). The CDR3 is 15 amino acids. The CDR3 DNA reads TGTGCCAGCAGCTTGGGGCTAGCTACCCACAATGAGCAGTTCTTC. Protein: CASSLGLATHNEQFF. Looking up the rest from reference TRBV5-4 and TRBJ2-1 gives the full variable domain: ETGVTQSPTHLIKTRGQQVTLRCSSQSGHNTVSWYQQALGQGPQFIFQYYREEENGRGNFPPRFSGLQFPNYSSELNVNALELDDSALYLCASSLGLATHNEQFFGPGTRLTVL.

This clonotype was found many times. The genes are TRBV4-1 and TRBJ1-2; no reliable D call. V was cut by 0 bases and J by 3 bases, with 8 bases left in between. Germline V CDR1 and CDR2: MGHRA, YSYEKL. The length of the CDR3 is 14 residues. The CDR3 protein is CASSQDGQYYGYTF. CDR3 in DNA: TGCGCCAGCAGCCAAGATGGGCAGTACTATGGCTACACCTTC.

V and J are TRBV4-3 and TRBJ2-7, with a tentative D call TRBD1 (6 bases). CDR1 and CDR2 from the germline V gene are LGHNA and YSLEER. The CDR3 spans 14 residues. The ends were cut back, 2 bases at V and 6 bases at J, with 14 bases in the middle. The CDR3 region has the DNA TGCGCCAGCAGCCAATCACAGGGCTATTCCGAGCAGTACTTC. It is translated as CASSQSQGYSEQYF.

This clonotype was recorded many times. The chain combines TRBV9 with TRBJ2-1; TRBD2 aligns across 9 bases. The CDR3 length is 16 residues. Germline CDR1 SGDLS, CDR2 YYNGEE. Trimming took 4 bases from V and 5 from J; bases not matched to a gene: 10. CDR3 in amino acids: CASSHRFSGSHNEQFF. Written as DNA, the CDR3 is TGTGCCAGCAGCCACCGATTTAGCGGGAGCCACAATGAGCAGTTCTTC. Variable domain in full (rest from reference TRBV9 and TRBJ2-1): DSGVTQTPKHLITATGQRVTLRCSPRSGDLSVYWYQQSLDQGLQFLIQYYNGEERAKGNILERFSAQQFPDLHSELNLSSLELGDSALYFCASSHRFSGSHNEQFFGPGTRLTVL.

This clonotype was picked up many times. The chain recombines TRBV7-2 with TRBJ2-7, with TRBD2 as a possible D gene (6 bases). CDR3 length equals 14 residues. In germline, CDR1 is SGHTA, CDR2 FQGNSA. Trimming shortened V by 9 bases and J by 0 bases, and 15 bases separated the two germline ends. CDR3 nucleotide sequence: TGTGCCAGTTCCGGGACTGAGGTCTCCTACGAGCAGTACTTC. This sequence encodes CASSGTEVSYEQYF.

The sample holds many counts of this clonotype. The chain has TRBV12-2 and TRBJ2-1; the DNA was not compared with TRBD2, the D call given in the table. TRBV12-2 is recorded as a pseudogene. The CDR3 has 14 residues. The CDR3 reads CASRSGLEHNEQFF. The CDR3 DNA follows: TGTGCAAGTCGCTCCGGACTAGAACACAATGAGCAGTTCTTC.

The genes are TRBV4-2 and TRBJ2-3; 7 nucleotides line up with TRBD2. Germline CDR1 LGHNA, CDR2 YNFKEQ. With V trimmed by 0 bases and J by 8 bases, 8 bases remained unmatched. There are 15 residues in the CDR3. The CDR3 nucleotides read TGTGCCAGCAGCCAAGAAGGTCCTAGCGGTATTACGCAGTATTTT. Its protein product is CASSQEGPSGITQYF.

Many counts were recorded for this clonotype. The chain recombines TRBV11-2 with TRBJ2-1; TRBD2 agrees at 7 bases. Germline loops: CDR1 SGHAT, CDR2 FQNNGV. Trimming cost V 5 bases and J 3 bases; bases outside gene matches: 16. The CDR3 consists of 18 residues. The DNA for the CDR3 is TGTGCCAGCAGCCCCTTTGGGGGTACTAGCGCGAGCTACAATGAGCAGTTCTTC. It specifies CASSPFGGTSASYNEQFF.

Ten or more counts support this clonotype. The chain couples TRBV7-3 to TRBJ1-1; 8 positions match TRBD1. V shed 4 bases and J 3 bases; nucleotides not matched to a gene: 4. Per germline, CDR1 SGHTA and CDR2 FQGTGA. The CDR3 contains 14 residues. The CDR3 DNA reads TGTGCCAGCAGCTCAGGACAGGGCCACACTGAAGCTTTCTTT. As protein: CASSSGQGHTEAFF.

This clonotype was seen at least ten times. The genes are TRBV2 and TRBJ2-1; a weak D match, TRBD2 (7 bases). This CDR3 has 14 residues. The germline CDR1 and CDR2 sequences are SNHLY and FYNNEI. V dropped 6 bases and J dropped 4 bases, with 13 bases sitting between them. The CDR3, as DNA: TGTGCCAGCAGGGAACAGGGAGGGTACAATGAGCAGTTCTTC. This translates into CASREQGGYNEQFF.

V gene TRBV10-3 combines with J gene TRBJ2-1; D gene ambiguous. Germline V gene lookup returns CDR1 ENHRY and CDR2 SYGVKD. V was pared by 3 bases and J by 7 bases, with 16 bases between. The CDR3 extends over 15 amino acids. CDR3 bases: TGTGCCATCAGTGAATCAACTACCGTTGGAAATGAGCAGTTCTTC. The encoded protein is CAISESTTVGNEQFF.

This clonotype came up many times. The CDR3, as DNA: TGTGCCAGCAGGACTACAGCCCAAGAGACCCAGTACTTC. Translation: CASRTTAQETQYF. V and J are TRBV28 and TRBJ2-5; D possibly corresponds to TRBD2 (5 bases). V was clipped by 6 bases and J by 1 base, with 9 bases between them. CDR3 length: 13 residues. Per the germline V gene, CDR1 is MDHEN and CDR2 is SYDVKM.

This clonotype occurred many times. This sequence joins TRBV4-3 and TRBJ1-4, with unresolved D. CDR1 is LGHNA, CDR2 YSLEER, per germline. Trimming removed 1 base from V and 0 bases from J, with 12 bases in between. The CDR3 is made up of 17 amino acids. The CDR3 here is CASSQVGKVSTNEKLFF. The DNA of the CDR3 is TGCGCCAGCAGCCAAGTGGGGAAGGTTTCAACTAATGAAAAACTGTTTTTT.